This T cell receptor (beta chain) stems from a study of regulatory T cells in long-lasting Graves disease. Trimming took 6 bases from V and 5 from J; bases not matched to a gene: 5. The CDR3 length is 13 residues. Germline-derived CDR1 and CDR2 are WSHSY and SAAADI. Building of the TCR beta libraries involved iRepertoire HTBI primers and Arm-PCR of CDR3 regions. Via MiXCR, TCRdb re-called the multiplex PCR reads, giving one row per CDR3 protein. The sample consists of hundreds of thousands of distinct CDR3 sequences, roughly 15% of them appearing once. This clonotype was observed at least ten times. Indicated time point: newly diagnosed GD, antithyroid drugs for less than 3 months. Extracted PBMC RNA gave rise to the TCR library. The same sample was also used in a study of T cells in Graves' hyperthyroidism and ophthalmopathy. From that paper: Researchers ran a first-round RT-PCR on the TCR CDR3 using the HTBI primer set.

The sequenced sample was peripheral blood mononuclear cells (PBMCs), obtained at new diagnosis, from a patient treated with antithyroid drugs. V is TRBV10-2 and J is TRBJ1-1; 8 bases line up with TRBD1. The sequence came from a woman aged 35-60 years with Graves disease. The CDR3, as DNA: TGCGCCAGCAGAACAGGGGGGCAGACTGAAGCTTTCTTT. This encodes CASRTGGQTEAFF.